The 28 T cell receptor beta chains reported below all come from one sample, sequenced in a study of T-cell memory formation after mild COVID-19 (dated by TCRdb to the early 2020s). Library creation used 5' RACE. These reads were obtained on an Illumina NovaSeq 6000. Clones were called with MiXCR by TCRdb after fastp trimmed the public reads at Q25, and only in-frame beta chains were retained. Each CDR3 protein appears once, grouped with its most common genes and DNA. This sample is represented by 500,000 to 600,000 distinct CDR3 sequences; about a sixth of them were singletons. The ten largest make up around 13% of the sample. Sequencing input: PBMCs or a T cell subset sorted from them (not recorded which). The receptors were sampled from an adult woman who had mild COVID-19 (a few samples of this study predate the infection). The sample titles of this study are shuffled in the database, so cell type and time point are left out; the donor was told from shared clones.

This clonotype was observed a few times. This sequence joins TRBV5-1 and TRBJ1-4, with D possibly matching TRBD1 (6 bases). CDR1 and CDR2 from the germline V gene are SGHRS and YFSETQ. This CDR3 has 14 residues. Deletions cut 6 bases from V and 7 bases from J, with 16 bases between. The CDR3 DNA is TGCGCCAGCACCCCGACAGGCAATAGTGAAAAACTGTTTTTT. Amino acids: CASTPTGNSEKLFF.

Only a few counts were recorded for this clonotype. The chain carries TRBV4-1 and TRBJ2-1; TRBD2 agrees at 7 bases. Losses at the gene ends were 1 base for V and 5 bases for J; bases not matched to a gene: 8. Germline V CDR1 and CDR2: MGHRA, YSYEKL. This CDR3 is built from 16 residues. CDR3 loop: CASSQGWASGNNEQFF. As DNA, the CDR3 is TGCGCCAGCAGCCAAGGTTGGGCTAGCGGAAACAATGAGCAGTTCTTC.

The chain recombines TRBV6-5 with TRBJ2-5, with D perhaps matching TRBD2 (5 bases). Trimming removed 8 bases from V and 2 bases from J, with 21 bases in between. Germline loops: CDR1 MNHEY, CDR2 SVGAGI. The CDR3 extends over 16 amino acids. The CDR3 reads CASRPPDLYFQETQYF. Written as DNA, the CDR3 is TGTGCCAGCCGACCCCCGGACTTATATTTTCAAGAGACCCAGTACTTC.

Turning to this clonotype: The junction departs from germline at one end; a sequencing error may be responsible. V and J are TRBV12-3 or TRBV12-4 and TRBJ2-5, with no clear D. CDR3 length equals 11 residues. For the CDR3, the DNA is TGTTCCAGCAGTTCATGGGAGACCCAGTACTTC. It codes for CSSSSWETQYF.

Many counts were recorded for this clonotype. CDR3: CASSSGTGSYNEQFF. DNA for the CDR3: TGCGCCAGCAGCTCCGGGACAGGTTCCTACAATGAGCAGTTCTTC. The rearrangement uses TRBV5-1 and TRBJ2-1; 8 bases align to TRBD1. CDR1 SGHRS and CDR2 YFSETQ come from the germline V gene. J was trimmed by 1 base and V by 3 bases; bases with no gene match: 3. The CDR3 sequence is 15 residues long.

The chain employs TRBV20-1 and TRBJ1-2, with D unresolved. Trimming took off 7 bases at V and 4 bases at J, with 10 bases between the two ends. CDR3 size: 11 residues. Germline V gene lookup returns CDR1 DFQATT and CDR2 SNEGSKA (reference sequence). The CDR3 loop is CSGSDLYGYTF. In DNA, the CDR3 is TGCAGTGGCTCGGATCTCTATGGCTACACCTTC.

This rearrangement joins TRBV19 to TRBJ1-1; D not certain. This CDR3 has 14 amino acids. Germline-derived CDR1 and CDR2 are LNHDA and SQIVND (reference sequence). Deletions cut 5 bases from V and 4 bases from J, with 14 bases between. The CDR3 region is CASSSTWKGTEAFF. The DNA of the CDR3 is TGTGCCAGTAGTTCCACCTGGAAAGGCACTGAAGCTTTCTTT.

The chain couples TRBV12-3 or TRBV12-4 to TRBJ1-5; no definite D call. Trimming removed 5 bases at V and 4 bases at J, with 15 bases between. The CDR3 is made up of 15 amino acids. The chain's CDR3 is CASSRGSGGNQPQHF. CDR3 in DNA: TGTGCCAGCAGTCGAGGATCAGGAGGGAATCAGCCCCAGCATTTT.

This rearrangement joins TRBV27 to TRBJ2-3, with TRBD2 matching 13 bases. CDR3 length equals 17 residues. The germline CDR1 and CDR2 sequences are MNHEY and SMNVEV (reference sequence). The trim removed 5 bases at V and 2 bases at J, leaving 7 bases unmatched. The CDR3 sequence: CASSRTSGSLITDTQYF. CDR3 bases: TGTGCCAGCAGTAGGACTAGCGGGAGTCTTATCACAGATACGCAGTATTTT.

The chain links TRBV7-3 to TRBJ2-1, with 10 nucleotides matching TRBD1. The V segment lost 5 bases and the J segment 6 bases; nucleotides outside the gene matches: 13. The CDR3 has 17 residues. The V gene's germline CDR1 is SGHTA and CDR2 FQGTGA. The CDR3 nucleotides read TGTGCCAGCAGCCTTATCGGAGGACAGGGGGGAATCAATGAGCAGTTCTTC. Protein product: CASSLIGGQGGINEQFF.

Note on this clonotype: No conserved phenylalanine or tryptophan ends this CDR3, so it is likely a read error. The V call is TRBV6-5, the J call TRBJ2-5, with 8 bases aligning to TRBD1. In germline, CDR1 is MNHEY, CDR2 SVGAGI. The CDR3 totals 13 residues. The ends lost 6 bases at V and 2 bases at J; junction bases unmatched: 2. CDR3 nucleotides: TGTGCCAGCAGATGGGACAGGCAAGAGACCCAGTACTTA. Amino acid sequence: CASRWDRQETQYL.

This clonotype was observed a few times. The rearrangement joins TRBV12-3 or TRBV12-4 to TRBJ1-5; the D gene is possibly TRBD1 (5 bases). The CDR3 runs 14 residues. V lost 6 bases to trimming and J lost 4 bases, with 13 bases between them. In DNA form, the CDR3 reads TGTGCCAGCAGGTACCGGGACGTAAATCAGCCCCAGCATTTT. Protein sequence: CASRYRDVNQPQHF.

This clonotype has just a few counts. The V call is TRBV7-2, the J call TRBJ2-3; D is unclear. This CDR3 has 16 residues. V dropped 5 bases and J dropped 0 bases, with 15 bases sitting between them. The germline gives CDR1 SGHTA, CDR2 FQGNSA. The CDR3 nucleotides are TGTGCCAGCAGCCCCGATAGGTCAACTAGCACAGATACGCAGTATTTT. Protein: CASSPDRSTSTDTQYF.

This clonotype was picked up a small number of times. The chain carries TRBV20-1 and TRBJ2-3, with a possible D match to TRBD2 (6 bases). The CDR3 runs to 15 residues. The V and J ends lost 0 bases and 1 base respectively, with 11 bases between them. Germline values: CDR1 DFQATT, CDR2 SNEGSKA (reference sequence). The CDR3 sequence is CSAREPAGRTDTQYF. The CDR3 DNA follows: TGCAGTGCTAGAGAACCCGCGGGACGCACAGATACGCAGTATTTT.

The chain employs TRBV20-1 and TRBJ2-3; D gene unclear. Germline-derived CDR1 and CDR2 are DFQATT and SNEGSKA (reference sequence). The CDR3 sequence is 13 residues long. V was cut by 5 bases and J by 1 base, with 10 bases left in between. DNA for the CDR3: TGCAGTGCTCCCTTTGGAGGCACAGATACGCAGTATTTT. Translating it yields CSAPFGGTDTQYF.

A few counts support this clonotype. CDR3 residues: CASSLKAGGETQYF. The CDR3 DNA reads as TGTGCCAGCAGCTTGAAGGCGGGAGGGGAGACCCAGTACTTC. V gene TRBV5-4 combines with J gene TRBJ2-5; 9 nucleotides line up with TRBD2. Trimming took 1 base from V and 5 from J; bases not matched to a gene: 3. Germline loops: CDR1 SGHNT, CDR2 YYREEE (reference sequence). This CDR3 comprises 14 residues.

This clonotype was recorded at least ten times. The chain combines TRBV5-6 with TRBJ2-3, with D possibly being TRBD1 (6 bases). CDR1 and CDR2 (germline): SGHDT, YYEEEE. The V end lost 1 base, the J end lost 0 bases, and 9 bases lay between the germline ends. The CDR3 contains 15 residues. The CDR3 spells CASSLFGQSTDTQYF. The CDR3, as DNA: TGTGCCAGCAGCTTGTTCGGACAGAGCACAGATACGCAGTATTTT.

The chain employs TRBV5-1 and TRBJ2-5; 11 bases map to TRBD2. Germline V CDR1 and CDR2: SGHRS, YFSETQ. The CDR3 sequence is 15 residues long. V was pared by 3 bases and J by 4 bases, with 5 bases of the junction left unmatched. The CDR3 bases are TGCGCCAGCAGCTCCGGGACTAGCGGTTCAGAGACCCAGTACTTC. Its translation: CASSSGTSGSETQYF.

This clonotype was seen a few times. The chain uses TRBV12-3 or TRBV12-4 and TRBJ2-7; TRBD1 matches 10 bases. This CDR3 has 14 residues. Losses at the gene ends were 3 bases for V and 5 bases for J; bases not matched to a gene: 4. The CDR3 sequence is CASSFWDRGHEQYF. CDR3 nucleotides: TGTGCCAGCAGTTTCTGGGACAGGGGTCACGAGCAGTACTTC.

J is TRBJ2-1 and V is TRBV29-1; 10 bases map to TRBD1. Looked up from germline, CDR1 is SQVTM and CDR2 is ANQGSEA. The CDR3 spans 13 residues. The V segment lost 3 bases and the J segment 4 bases; nucleotides outside the gene matches: 0. The chain's CDR3 is CSVEGQGYNEQFF. Written as DNA, the CDR3 is TGCAGCGTTGAGGGACAGGGGTACAATGAGCAGTTCTTC.

A few counts support this clonotype. The CDR3 protein is CASSSGFPSGANVLTF. Here the CDR3 DNA reads TGTGCCAGCAGTTCAGGGTTTCCCTCTGGGGCCAACGTCCTGACTTTC. V usage is TRBV5-4 and J usage is TRBJ2-6, with D tentatively TRBD1 (5 bases). CDR1 is SGHNT, CDR2 YYREEE, per germline (reference sequence). The germline V and J ends were trimmed by 5 bases and 0 bases, with 12 bases remaining between them. This CDR3 is 16 amino acids long.

In its sample, this clonotype was seen a few times. The rearrangement uses TRBV7-9 and TRBJ2-5; the D gene is possibly TRBD2 (5 bases). Per germline, CDR1 SEHNR and CDR2 FQNEAQ (reference sequence). V was shortened by 1 base and J by 2 bases, with 11 bases between the two germline ends. The CDR3 runs 15 residues. DNA for the CDR3: TGTGCCAGCAGCTTAGTCCGAACGGGACAAGAGACCCAGTACTTC. This encodes CASSLVRTGQETQYF.

In its sample, this clonotype was seen a few times. This rearrangement joins TRBV7-8 to TRBJ2-2; 9 bases map to TRBD2. The CDR3 is 16 amino acids. V lost 2 bases to trimming and J lost 7 bases; unmatched junction nucleotides: 8. From germline, CDR1 is SGHVS and CDR2 FQNEAQ. CDR3 nucleotides: TGTGCCAGCAGCTTATTCGGCGGGAGGGAAGGCGGGGAGCTGTTTTTT. Residues: CASSLFGGREGGELFF.

The rearrangement links TRBV24-1 to TRBJ1-1; unclear D gene. CDR3 size: 14 residues. Germline CDR1 and CDR2: KGHDR and SFDVKD. With 3 bases removed from V and 4 bases from J, the gap between germline ends came to 11 bases. CDR3 sequence (DNA): TGTGCCACCAGTGATAACCGGGGTAGCACTGAAGCTTTCTTT. Encoded protein: CATSDNRGSTEAFF.

V is TRBV21-1 and J is TRBJ1-1; the table's D call, TRBD1, was not checked against the DNA. TRBV21-1 is a pseudogene segment. The CDR3 has 15 residues. The DNA for the CDR3 is TGTGCCAGCAGCCCCGAGCTGGGCGGGGAAGCTGAAGCTTTCTTT. Translation gives CASSPELGGEAEAFF.

This clonotype has only a few counts. The chain links TRBV9 to TRBJ2-7; maybe TRBD1 (5 bases). The germline V gene encodes CDR1 SGDLS and CDR2 YYNGEE. V dropped 4 bases and J dropped 3 bases, with 17 bases sitting between them. The CDR3 is 15 amino acids. The CDR3 coding sequence is TGTGCCAGCAGCCAGGGTGCAGTCCCTTACTACGAGCAGTACTTC. Its translation is CASSQGAVPYYEQYF.

This clonotype appeared a few times. The V call is TRBV5-4, the J call TRBJ2-7; the D call may be TRBD1 or TRBD2 (5 bases each). This CDR3 spans 15 amino acids. The germline gives CDR1 SGHNT, CDR2 YYREEE (reference sequence). The V gene lost 2 bases and the J gene lost 5 bases, with 17 bases spanning the gap. CDR3 protein: CASSFPSTRGNEQYF. The CDR3 DNA is TGTGCCAGCAGCTTCCCATCTACGAGGGGCAACGAGCAGTACTTC. Based on the CDR3 plus reference TRBV5-4 and TRBJ2-7, the full variable domain is ETGVTQSPTHLIKTRGQQVTLRCSSQSGHNTVSWYQQALGQGPQFIFQYYREEENGRGNFPPRFSGLQFPNYSSELNVNALELDDSALYLCASSFPSTRGNEQYFGPGTRLTVT.

The V call is TRBV7-3, the J call TRBJ2-3, with D uncertain. Trimming stripped 2 bases from V and 2 bases from J, with 11 bases between. Germline V lookup: CDR1 SGHTA, CDR2 FQGTGA. The CDR3 contains 15 residues. This CDR3 is CASSLDSSFTDTQYF. In DNA form, the CDR3 reads TGTGCCAGCAGCTTAGATAGCTCGTTCACAGATACGCAGTATTTT.